A single sample gave rise to the 28 T cell receptor beta chains below, sequenced in a study of CD8 T cells in ankylosing spondylitis. From the 5' RACE reads, TCRdb called clonotypes with MiXCR, one entry per CDR3 protein. The sample holds some 140,000 distinct CDR3 sequences; roughly 10% are singletons and the top ten take 4.1%. Sequencing used blood, either unsorted or a sorted T cell fraction (not recorded which). The source is a female donor with ankylosing spondylitis or in good health (not recorded which).

As regards this clonotype: A read error may be the cause here, since a much bigger clone is one base away. The chain combines TRBV3-1 with TRBJ1-3; the match to TRBD1 covers 7 bases. Per the germline V gene, CDR1 is LGHDT and CDR2 is YNNKEL (reference sequence). This CDR3 has 16 amino acids. This CDR3 reads CANSQQTGLSGNTIYF. Written as DNA, the CDR3 is TGTGCCAACAGCCAACAGACAGGGCTCTCTGGAAACACCATATATTTT.

The sample holds many counts of this clonotype. V usage is TRBV5-1 and J usage is TRBJ2-3; no clear D gene. With 4 bases removed from V and 3 bases from J, the gap between germline ends came to 15 bases. There are 15 residues in the CDR3. Looked up from germline, CDR1 is SGHRS and CDR2 is YFSETQ. The CDR3 here is CASSPGWVTTDTQYF. CDR3 in DNA: TGCGCCAGCAGCCCCGGATGGGTGACGACAGATACGCAGTATTTT.

The sample holds many counts of this clonotype. The gene calls are TRBV20-1 and TRBJ2-1; 8 nucleotides agree with TRBD2. This CDR3 comprises 14 residues. The V gene's germline CDR1 is DFQATT and CDR2 SNEGSKA (reference sequence). J gave up 2 bases and V 6 bases, and 6 bases lay outside the gene matches. The CDR3 is CSAKAGAPYNEQFF. In DNA, the CDR3 is TGCAGTGCCAAAGCGGGAGCCCCCTACAATGAGCAGTTCTTC.

This clonotype turned up a few times. A much larger clone is a single base away; this may be a read error. This CDR3 is CASSGQRRGYPF. DNA of the CDR3: TGTGCCAGCAGCGGACAGAGAAGAGGCTACCCCTTC. The rearrangement links TRBV3-1 to TRBJ1-2; maybe TRBD1 (6 bases). This CDR3 contains 12 residues. The germline V gene encodes CDR1 LGHDT and CDR2 YNNKEL (reference sequence).

The V and J genes are TRBV20-1 and TRBJ2-5; TRBD2 aligns across 13 bases. V dropped 1 base and J dropped 7; count of bases not matched to a gene: 9. Germline CDR1 reads DFQATT; CDR2 reads SNEGSKA (reference sequence). The CDR3 spans 16 residues. The CDR3 loop reads CSARGGLAGSEGTQYF. The CDR3 nucleotides read TGCAGTGCTAGAGGGGGACTAGCGGGATCAGAAGGGACCCAGTACTTC.

This clonotype was observed at least ten times. The genes are TRBV3-1 and TRBJ1-1; maybe TRBD1 (5 bases). The CDR3 totals 12 residues. Per the germline V gene, CDR1 is LGHDT and CDR2 is YNNKEL (reference sequence). Trimming left V 3 bases short and J 11 bases short, with 13 bases between. The CDR3 DNA follows: TGTGCCAGCAGCCACCCAGGGACGGTCGCTTTCTTT. It is translated as CASSHPGTVAFF.

This clonotype was observed many times. The rearrangement links TRBV5-1 to TRBJ2-7; TRBD2 matches at 11 bases. Per germline, CDR1 SGHRS and CDR2 YFSETQ. The CDR3 spans 15 residues. V gave up 2 bases and J gave up 7 bases; unmatched junction bases: 8. CDR3 nucleotides: TGCGCCAGCAGCTTCTTAGCGGGGGGGCCGCAGGAGCAGTACTTC. It translates to CASSFLAGGPQEQYF. Using reference TRBV5-1 and TRBJ2-7 for the parts outside the CDR3, the full variable domain is KAGVTQTPRYLIKTRGQQVTLSCSPISGHRSVSWYQQTPGQGLQFLFEYFSETQRNKGNFPGRFSGRQFSNSRSEMNVSTLELGDSALYLCASSFLAGGPQEQYFGPGTRLTVT.

This clonotype was recorded at least ten times. This CDR3 reads CSVNGQGDQPQHF. CDR3 DNA sequence: TGCAGCGTCAACGGACAGGGGGATCAGCCCCAGCATTTT. The chain employs TRBV29-1 and TRBJ1-5; TRBD1 matches at 10 bases. CDR1 and CDR2 from the germline V gene are SQVTM and ANQGSEA. Trimming took 6 bases from V and 5 from J; bases not matched to a gene: 4. CDR3 length: 13 amino acids.

The chain employs TRBV4-2 and TRBJ2-1; tentative D call: TRBD2 (6 bases). Germline CDR1 LGHNA, CDR2 YNFKEQ. CDR3 length: 14 amino acids. Trimming removed 10 bases at V and 2 bases at J, with 15 bases between. CDR3 nucleotides: TGTGCCATCGCCCCCGGGGGTCCCTACAATGAGCAGTTCTTC. Its protein product is CAIAPGGPYNEQFF.

This clonotype has ten or more counts. The chain links TRBV5-1 to TRBJ2-2; either TRBD1 or TRBD2 may fit D (5 bases each). Germline V gene lookup returns CDR1 SGHRS and CDR2 YFSETQ. Trimming pared 0 bases from V and 4 bases from J, leaving 10 bases between. The CDR3 loop spans 15 amino acids. In DNA form, the CDR3 reads TGCGCCAGCAGCTTGGGAGGGGAACGCACCGGGGAGCTGTTTTTT. As protein: CASSLGGERTGELFF.

As for this clonotype: The germline gene is not matched at one end of the junction; a read error may be the cause. The J gene is TRBJ2-1, the V gene TRBV9, with 8 bases aligning to TRBD1. Germline lookup yields CDR1 SGDLS and CDR2 YYNGEE. This CDR3 spans 16 amino acids. CDR3 in amino acids: CASGVAYRGKYNDQFF. The DNA of the CDR3 is TGTGCCAGCGGCGTAGCTTACAGGGGGAAGTACAATGACCAGTTCTTC.

This clonotype was observed at least ten times. The chain uses TRBV7-2 and TRBJ2-4; 9 nucleotides line up with TRBD2. The V gene end was trimmed by 3 bases and the J gene end by 3 bases; junction bases not matched to a gene: 6. Germline V gives CDR1 SGHTA, CDR2 FQGNSA. The CDR3 runs to 16 residues. The CDR3 DNA is TGTGCCAGCAGCTTTTCGGGACTAGCTGTCAAAAACATTCAGTACTTC. Translation gives CASSFSGLAVKNIQYF.

This clonotype appeared many times. The V call is TRBV24-1, the J call TRBJ1-3, with a weak D call TRBD1 (5 bases). Deletions cut 7 bases from V and 1 base from J, with 19 bases between. Germline CDR1 KGHDR, CDR2 SFDVKD. The CDR3 length is 17 residues. The CDR3, as DNA: TGTGCCACCAGCCCAGGACTCCCCAGGACATCTGGAAACACCATATATTTT. Its protein is CATSPGLPRTSGNTIYF.

This clonotype has ten or more counts. In nucleotides, the CDR3 is TGTGCCAGCTCACCCTGGGGGGCAAATAATGAAGCTTTCTTT. Encoded protein: CASSPWGANNEAFF. The V gene is TRBV18, the J gene TRBJ1-1; maybe TRBD1 (6 bases). The CDR3 is 14 residues long. V was trimmed by 3 bases and J by 7 bases, leaving 15 bases between them. Germline loops: CDR1 KGHSH, CDR2 LQKENI. Complete variable domain (other parts from reference TRBV18 and TRBJ1-1): NAGVMQNPRHLVRRRGQEARLRCSPMKGHSHVYWYRQLPEEGLKFMVYLQKENIIDESGMPKERFSAEFPKEGPSILRIQQVVRGDSAAYFCASSPWGANNEAFFGQGTRLTVV.

This clonotype was recorded a few times. The V and J genes are TRBV7-9 and TRBJ1-1, with 7 bases matching TRBD1. Trimming cost V 3 bases and J 4 bases; bases outside gene matches: 14. Germline loops: CDR1 SEHNR, CDR2 FQNEAQ (reference sequence). CDR3 length equals 17 residues. The CDR3 nucleotides are TGTGCCAGCAGCTTTCGTTCCTTAGGGGGCAGGGGCACTGAAGCTTTCTTT. This encodes CASSFRSLGGRGTEAFF.

This clonotype came up many times. The rearrangement joins TRBV6-5 to TRBJ2-5; D is perhaps TRBD1 (6 bases). Germline CDR1 reads MNHEY; CDR2 reads SVGAGI. V gave up 2 bases and J gave up 5 bases, with 12 bases separating them. This CDR3 has 14 residues. Here the CDR3 reads CASSYSQGMETQYF. The CDR3 nucleotides read TGTGCCAGCAGTTACAGTCAGGGGATGGAGACCCAGTACTTC.

In its sample, this clonotype was seen many times. The chain recombines TRBV2 with TRBJ1-5; D is ambiguous. The CDR3 contains 13 residues. The germline V gene has CDR1 SNHLY and CDR2 FYNNEI. Trimming took off 7 bases at V and 6 bases at J, with 13 bases between the two ends. CDR3 residues: CASTFTAGQPQHF. The CDR3 DNA follows: TGTGCCAGCACCTTCACCGCGGGTCAGCCCCAGCATTTT.

This clonotype was recorded a few times. This chain uses TRBV30 with TRBJ1-2; D is possibly TRBD1 (5 bases). Between the trimmed V and J ends, which lost 4 bases and 7 bases, there was a span of 16 bases. The CDR3 is 13 amino acids. Looked up from germline, CDR1 is GTSNPN and CDR2 is SVGIG (reference sequence). In DNA, the CDR3 is TGTGCCTGGACAGTGGAACAGGCCTTTGGCTACACCTTC. Translation: CAWTVEQAFGYTF.

This clonotype was counted many times. The chain couples TRBV9 to TRBJ1-1; D is perhaps TRBD1 (5 bases). Germline values: CDR1 SGDLS, CDR2 YYNGEE. V was shortened by 4 bases and J by 8 bases, with 18 bases between the two germline ends. This CDR3 spans 14 amino acids. CDR3 sequence (DNA): TGTGCCAGCAGCCCTTGGGACGGTGGAGTCGAAGCTTTCTTT. Its protein product is CASSPWDGGVEAFF.

This clonotype has a count of ten or more. The J gene is TRBJ2-7, the V gene TRBV29-1; D ambiguous. V dropped 7 bases and J dropped 2 bases, with 15 bases sitting between them. From germline, CDR1 is SQVTM and CDR2 ANQGSEA. The CDR3 loop spans 13 amino acids. The CDR3 sequence is CSASRTLTYEQYF. The CDR3 DNA is TGCAGCGCGTCCCGGACGCTTACCTACGAGCAGTACTTC.

This clonotype was observed many times. V usage is TRBV29-1 and J usage is TRBJ2-5; D remains ambiguous. The CDR3 consists of 10 residues. Germline values: CDR1 SQVTM, CDR2 ANQGSEA. V gave up 5 bases and J gave up 5 bases, with 6 bases separating them. CDR3 bases: TGCAGCGTTCTCCAGGAGACCCAGTACTTC. It is translated as CSVLQETQYF.

This clonotype was recorded many times. This chain connects TRBV12-3 or TRBV12-4 to TRBJ2-6; tentative D call: TRBD1 (6 bases). CDR3 size: 15 residues. Trimming pared 3 bases from V and 2 bases from J, leaving 8 bases between. In DNA, the CDR3 is TGTGCCAGCAGTTTCAGGGGAACTGGGGCCAACGTCCTGACTTTC. Protein: CASSFRGTGANVLTF.

This clonotype was counted many times. The DNA of the CDR3 is TGTGCCACCAGCACCCACAGGGTCAATCAGCCCCAGCATTTT. Protein product: CATSTHRVNQPQHF. This sequence joins TRBV15 and TRBJ1-5; tentative D call: TRBD1 (6 bases). V lost 4 bases, J lost 3 bases, and 10 bases lay in between. CDR3 length: 14 amino acids. Germline V lookup: CDR1 LNHNV, CDR2 YYDKDF (reference sequence).

This clonotype was seen many times. The chain employs TRBV14 and TRBJ1-2; no definite D call. The CDR3 extends over 13 amino acids. The germline gives CDR1 SGHDN, CDR2 FVKESK. Trimming took off 4 bases at V and 6 bases at J, with 12 bases between the two ends. CDR3 amino acids: CASSPRTSDGYTF. The CDR3 region has the DNA TGTGCCAGCAGCCCCCGGACGAGTGATGGCTACACCTTC.

In its sample, this clonotype was seen many times. The chain links TRBV28 to TRBJ2-2, with unresolved D. Germline loops: CDR1 MDHEN, CDR2 SYDVKM. V was clipped by 7 bases and J by 0 bases, with 9 bases between them. The CDR3 has 14 amino acids. The CDR3 DNA reads TGTGCCAGCAACCCGACGGCGAACACCGGGGAGCTGTTTTTT. As protein: CASNPTANTGELFF.

This clonotype was found many times. The genes are TRBV7-2 and TRBJ1-2; D remains unclear. CDR3 length: 13 residues. V dropped 1 base and J dropped 4 bases, with 7 bases sitting between them. In germline, CDR1 is SGHTA, CDR2 FQGNSA. The CDR3 region has the DNA TGTGCCAGCAGCTTAGGGGCGGGCTATGGCTACACCTTC. This codes for CASSLGAGYGYTF.

The chain carries TRBV5-1 and TRBJ2-2, with a weak D call TRBD1 (7 bases). The V and J ends lost 3 bases and 0 bases respectively, with 12 bases between them. The CDR3 totals 16 residues. The germline V gene encodes CDR1 SGHRS and CDR2 YFSETQ. The CDR3 loop is CASSWTGGPNTGELFF. CDR3 DNA: TGCGCCAGCAGCTGGACAGGAGGGCCGAACACCGGGGAGCTGTTTTTT.

This clonotype has at least ten counts. This chain links TRBV7-3 with TRBJ2-5; tentatively, D is TRBD2 (6 bases). Trimming stripped 3 bases from V and 3 bases from J, with 8 bases between. The CDR3 extends over 13 amino acids. CDR1 is SGHTA and CDR2 is FQGTGA in the germline V gene. CDR3 nucleotide sequence: TGTGCCAGCAGCTTGACTAGTGAAGAGACCCAGTACTTC. As protein: CASSLTSEETQYF.